Included here is one T cell receptor (beta chain) sequence, with context. Its antigen is unknown. One end of the junction does not line up with germline, which may come from a read error. The germline gives CDR1 SGHVS, CDR2 FQNEAQ. CDR3 length: 14 amino acids. A constant-region primer served to make TCR beta cDNA from roughly 480 ng total RNA. Nested multiplex PCR, run for three rounds with slightly modified ARM-PCR, yielded TCR beta libraries. TRBV1-TRBV30 forward and Cbeta reverse primers drove the first two roughly 10-cycle rounds. TCRdb called the multiplex PCR reads again in MiXCR, with one record for every CDR3 protein. The sample shows roughly 78,000 distinct CDR3 sequences, 70% to 80% of them seen only once. These data originate in a study of tumor-infiltrating lymphocytes in primary liver carcinoma. Study as a whole: Read depth, roughly 3.65 to 8 million productive TCRbeta reads, did not differ significantly between tissues.

Total RNA and DNA came together from approximately 20-30 mg of bulk tissue without cell sorting. Surgical resection was the treatment these patients received for primary liver carcinoma. Patients carried chronic HBV infection without prior treatment. Findings and caveats of the study: There were only about 7.5-24% of top clones found in all five tumor regions.

The sequenced material came from liver tumor tissue from sampling region 4. Stated subset: tumor region T4, right-lateral pole. The chain links TRBV7-8 to TRBJ2-7; a weak D match, TRBD2 (6 bases). The origin of this receptor is a woman aged 60-75 years with primary liver carcinoma and hepatitis B virus infection. In DNA form, the CDR3 reads TGCGCCAGCAGCTTAAGGCTAGCGTCATACGAGCAGTACTTC. This encodes CASSLRLASYEQYF. Together with reference TRBV7-8 and TRBJ2-7, the CDR3 gives the full variable domain: GAGVSQSPRYKVAKRGQDVALRCDPISGHVSLFWYQQALGQGPEFLTYFQNEAQLDKSGLPSDRFFAERPEGSVSTLKIQRTQQEDSAVYLCASSLRLASYEQYFGPGTRLTVT.